Listed below are T cell receptor beta chains from one sample, sequenced in a study of identical twins. TCRdb re-derived calls from the 5' RACE reads in MiXCR, one entry per CDR3 protein. The table has hundreds of thousands of distinct CDR3 sequences, less than 9.5% seen once. The sample was memory (CD45RO+) T cells sorted from blood. These receptors came from a woman between 18 and 30 years old in good health. The CDR3 runs from the conserved cysteine through the conserved F or W. The D gene is left open where the match is weak. Not every row has a clone size; where given, it reads once, few, many or a size class.

v_gene	j_gene	d_gene	abundance	CDR3aa	CDR3nt
TRBV11-3	TRBJ2-7	TRBD1	few	CASSVGRGHYEQYF	TGTGCCAGCAGCGTGGGCAGGGGGCACTACGAGCAGTACTTC
TRBV20-1	TRBJ2-5	-	many	CSASPTSLGRETQYF	TGCAGTGCTAGCCCCACTAGCTTGGGCCGAGAGACCCAGTACTTC
TRBV12-3/TRBV12-4	TRBJ1-4	-	many	CASSLQQFNEKLFF	TGTGCCAGCAGTTTACAGCAGTTTAATGAAAAACTGTTTTTT
TRBV27	TRBJ1-1	-	few	CASSPILGGKTEAFF	TGTGCCAGCAGTCCCATTTTGGGGGGAAAGACTGAAGCTTTCTTT
TRBV7-2	TRBJ2-7	-	few	CASSPSLGRSRTYEQYF	TGTGCCAGCAGCCCCAGTTTAGGCAGATCTAGAACTTACGAGCAGTACTTC
TRBV19	TRBJ2-1	-	-	CASSIDLAGMYNEQFF	TGTGCCAGTAGTATAGATCTGGCCGGGATGTACAATGAGCAGTTCTTC
TRBV20-1	TRBJ1-6	-	-	CSARAAGGGSSSYNSPLHF	TGCAGTGCTAGAGCCGCCGGGGGGGGAAGTAGCTCCTATAATTCACCCCTCCACTTT
TRBV5-1	TRBJ2-3	TRBD2	-	CASSRPAGGRSTDTQYF	TGCGCCAGCAGCAGGCCTGCGGGGGGGCGTAGCACAGATACGCAGTATTTT
TRBV9	TRBJ2-2	TRBD2	few	CASSVAAGVTGELFF	TGTGCCAGCAGCGTAGCTGCGGGAGTTACCGGGGAGCTGTTTTTT
TRBV3-1	TRBJ2-1	TRBD2	-	CASSAPGLGNNEQFF	TGTGCCAGCAGCGCGCCGGGACTAGGTAACAATGAGCAGTTCTTC
TRBV18	TRBJ2-3	TRBD1	few	CASSLGTGQGEDTQYF	TGTGCCAGCTCCCTCGGGACGGGACAGGGGGAAGATACGCAGTATTTT
TRBV7-2	TRBJ2-3	TRBD2	-	CASSSGGGSDTQYF	TGTGCCAGCAGTAGCGGGGGGGGGTCAGATACGCAGTATTTT
TRBV20-1	TRBJ2-3	-	-	CSARGQRGRGTDTQYF	TGCAGTGCTAGAGGCCAAAGGGGCAGAGGCACAGATACGCAGTATTTT
TRBV27	TRBJ2-7	TRBD2	-	CASSSRLASSYEQYF	TGTGCCAGCAGCTCCCGACTAGCGAGCTCCTACGAGCAGTACTTC
TRBV6-1	TRBJ2-5	-	few	CASSRMGLEETQYF	TGTGCCAGCAGTCGAATGGGACTCGAAGAGACCCAGTACTTC
TRBV30	TRBJ1-1	-	many	CAWSGGGWATEAFF	TGTGCCTGGAGTGGAGGCGGGTGGGCCACTGAAGCTTTCTTT
TRBV6-2/TRBV6-3	TRBJ2-5	-	-	CASSYVTETQYF	TGTGCCAGCAGTTACGTGACGGAGACCCAGTACTTC
TRBV29-1	TRBJ1-1	-	few	CSVEDPRGNTEAFF	TGCAGCGTTGAAGATCCCAGGGGGAACACTGAAGCTTTCTTT